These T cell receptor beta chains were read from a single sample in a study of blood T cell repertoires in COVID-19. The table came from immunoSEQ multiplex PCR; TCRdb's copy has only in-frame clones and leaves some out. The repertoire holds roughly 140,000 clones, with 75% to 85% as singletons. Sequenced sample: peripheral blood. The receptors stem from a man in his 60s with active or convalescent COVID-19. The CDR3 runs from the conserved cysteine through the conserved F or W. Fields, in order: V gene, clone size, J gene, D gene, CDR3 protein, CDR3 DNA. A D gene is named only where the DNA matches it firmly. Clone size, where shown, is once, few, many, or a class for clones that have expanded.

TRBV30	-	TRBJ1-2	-	CAWKVQRGGNYGYTF	TGTGCCTGGAAGGTCCAGCGGGGCGGCAACTATGGCTACACCTTC
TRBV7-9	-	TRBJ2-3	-	CATSFGTLRTADTQYF	TGTGCCACCTCCTTCGGGACTCTCAGGACGGCAGATACGCAGTATTTT
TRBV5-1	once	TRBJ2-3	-	CASSSARQSSTDTQYF	TGCGCCAGCAGCTCGGCGAGACAGTCTAGCACAGATACGCAGTATTTT
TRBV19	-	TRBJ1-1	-	CASILEAGQNTEAFF	TGTGCCAGTATTCTAGAGGCGGGCCAGAACACTGAAGCTTTCTTT
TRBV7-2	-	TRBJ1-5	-	CASSRQANQPQHF	TGTGCCAGCTCACGACAGGCTAATCAGCCCCAGCATTTT
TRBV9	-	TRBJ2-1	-	CASSYSGPSSYNEQFF	TGTGCCAGCAGCTACAGCGGGCCTAGCTCCTACAATGAGCAGTTCTTC
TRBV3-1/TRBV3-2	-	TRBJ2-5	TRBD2	CASSQPSGGEETQYF	TGTGCCAGCAGCCAACCATCGGGAGGGGAAGAGACCCAGTACTTC
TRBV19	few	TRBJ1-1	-	CASKAQGSAEAFF	TGTGCCAGTAAGGCTCAGGGGAGCGCTGAAGCTTTCTTT
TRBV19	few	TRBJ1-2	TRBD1	CASRLRGQGSGGYTF	TGTGCCAGCCGGCTAAGGGGACAGGGTAGCGGTGGCTACACCTTC
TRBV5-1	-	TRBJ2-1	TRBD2	CASSLTLGLAGNEQFF	TGCGCCAGCAGCTTAACTTTGGGACTAGCCGGCAATGAGCAGTTCTTC